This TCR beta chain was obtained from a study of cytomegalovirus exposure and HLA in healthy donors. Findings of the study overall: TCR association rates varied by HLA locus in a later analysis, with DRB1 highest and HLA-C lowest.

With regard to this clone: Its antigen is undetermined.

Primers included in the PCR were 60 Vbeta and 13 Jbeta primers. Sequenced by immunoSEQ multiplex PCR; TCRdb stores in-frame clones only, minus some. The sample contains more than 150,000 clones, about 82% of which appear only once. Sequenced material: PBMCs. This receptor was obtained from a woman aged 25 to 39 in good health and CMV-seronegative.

CDR3 DNA: TGTGCCACAAGACCCCAGACAGGGGTCACAGATACGCAGTATTTT. It specifies CATRPQTGVTDTQYF. The chain carries TRBV19 and TRBJ2-3; 8 bases line up with TRBD1. V trimming: 10 bases; J trimming: 2 bases; junction bases outside the gene matches: 11. This CDR3 has 15 amino acids. Per germline, CDR1 LNHDA and CDR2 SQIVND (reference sequence). The variable domain in full, with the rest retrieved from reference TRBV19 and TRBJ2-3, is DGGITQSPKYLFRKEGQNVTLSCEQNLNHDAMYWYRQDPGQGLRLIYYSQIVNDFQKGDIAEGYSVSREKKESFPLTVTSAQKNPTAFYLCATRPQTGVTDTQYFGPGTRLTVL.